The rows below give T cell receptor beta chains drawn from one sample of a study of CXCR3-negative and CXCR3-positive naive CD8 T cells. TCRdb re-called the 5' RACE reads and shows each CDR3 protein once, DNA omitted. Its table records 150,000 or so distinct CDR3 sequences. The sample taken for sequencing was naive CXCR3+ CD8+ T cells from blood. The receptor set was obtained from a human donor in good health. Some clones in this sample may be carry-over from other donors' samples. Both conserved end residues are part of each CDR3.

>TRBJ1-2|TRBV6-2/TRBV6-3
CASRSRDRGLDGYTF
>TRBJ2-5|TRBV7-9
CASSTPTGEETQYF
>TRBJ2-7|TRBV5-5
CASSLDRAYYEQYF
>TRBJ2-2|TRBV11-1
CASSAHRGHNTGELFF
>TRBJ2-7|TRBV7-9
CASSRGTSSGLEQYF
>TRBJ2-7|TRBV24-1
CATSDLEANEQYF
>TRBJ1-4|TRBV24-1
CATSESGKDEKLFF
>TRBJ2-5|TRBV11-3
CASSSLGGGDGETQYF
>TRBJ2-1|TRBV13
CASSARGDHNEQFF
>TRBJ2-5|TRBV29-1
CSALAGVGETQYF
>TRBJ1-6|TRBV15
CATSDSITGTGDSPLHF
>TRBJ2-3|TRBV14
CASSPGQTDTQYF
>TRBJ2-7|TRBV7-9
CASSFGGTYEQYF
>TRBJ2-1|TRBV6-5
CASSYGVGGYNEQFF
>TRBJ2-1|TRBV20-1
CSARVLALNNNEQFF
>TRBJ2-6|TRBV15
CATSSTPSGANVLTF
>TRBJ1-4|TRBV12-3/TRBV12-4
CASSLTRDFREKLFF
>TRBJ2-1|TRBV29-1
CSAWTSGGVSYNEQFF
>TRBJ2-5|TRBV7-7
CAVGTSGGGLQETQYF
>TRBJ2-4|TRBV7-9
CASSPLGNIQYF
>TRBJ1-1|TRBV4-1
CASSQDPQGVGMNTEAFF
>TRBJ2-1|TRBV19
CASKVPGVNEQFF
>TRBJ2-3|TRBV28
CASSSTGVDTQYF
>TRBJ1-1|TRBV19
CASSIKALGALTEAFF
>TRBJ2-1|TRBV7-6
CASSLPQGGGLGNEQFF
>TRBJ2-1|TRBV12-3/TRBV12-4
CASSSDRGGLNEQFF
>TRBJ2-2|TRBV7-9
CASSSHEISGRATGELFF
>TRBJ2-2|TRBV7-3
CASSLVLPGQATTGELFF
>TRBJ1-5|TRBV3-1
CASSQLAGWNQPQHF
>TRBJ1-4|TRBV6-5
CASSLTGNNEKLFF
>TRBJ2-1|TRBV4-1
CASSQDQRNYNEQFF
>TRBJ1-1|TRBV2
CASILVPGSNTEAFF
>TRBJ2-7|TRBV27
CASSHGTYEQYF
>TRBJ1-2|TRBV15
CATSRDRGTGGLLGYTF
>TRBJ2-3|TRBV7-2
CAGTGGYTDTQYF
>TRBJ2-1|TRBV29-1
CSVRPGGWYNEQFF
>TRBJ2-3|TRBV28
CASSLSLGGLGTDTQYF
>TRBJ2-7|TRBV18
CASSPQAYEQYF
>TRBJ1-1|TRBV6-4
CASSGESNTEAFF
>TRBJ2-7|TRBV28
CASSTRTGYGYYEQYF
>TRBJ2-5|TRBV28
CASSPYGAIETQYF
>TRBJ1-1|TRBV19
CASKSDWKGEAFF
>TRBJ2-7|TRBV20-1
CSAREVNYEQYF
>TRBJ1-4|TRBV5-4
CASSPTGKDDEKLFF
>TRBJ2-7|TRBV12-3/TRBV12-4
CASNLQGVGYEQYF
>TRBJ1-1|TRBV7-6
CASSLERGDTEAFF
>TRBJ1-5|TRBV21-1
CTSSKVTSGVSNQPQHF
>TRBJ1-1|TRBV15
CATSRERGVRTEAFF
>TRBJ1-1|TRBV5-1
CATQGGVDTEAFF
>TRBJ2-7|TRBV4-1
CASSLKGGEQYF
>TRBJ1-2|TRBV4-2
CASSQDPGSIANYGYTF
>TRBJ2-6|TRBV5-4
CASSLKQGPNVLTF
>TRBJ2-2|TRBV6-5
CASMEAAGELFF